Shown below are 29 T cell receptor beta chains from a single sample sequenced in a study of PD-L1 blockade in urothelial cancer. Profiling relied on immunoSEQ multiplex PCR, and the TCRdb table lists in-frame clones only, not all of them. The repertoire includes approximately 51,000 clones, approximately 83% of them detected once, and 16% sits in the top ten. Source: PBMCs, taken around atezolizumab (anti-PD-L1) treatment. The receptor set was obtained from a man aged 60 to 75 with urothelial cancer.

This chain uses TRBV7-9 with TRBJ2-1; D is unclear. The CDR3 extends over 14 amino acids. Germline CDR1 is SEHNR and CDR2 is FQNEAQ (reference sequence). V lost 5 bases and J lost 6, with 14 bases in between. CDR3 region: CASSPPVKSNEQFF. CDR3 in DNA: TGTGCCAGCAGCCCGCCGGTAAAAAGCAATGAGCAGTTCTTC.

The V call is TRBV5-6, the J call TRBJ2-7, with TRBD1 as a possible D gene (5 bases). V was trimmed by 0 bases and J by 0 bases, leaving 10 bases between them. Germline-derived CDR1 and CDR2 are SGHDT and YYEEEE. There are 15 residues in the CDR3. In DNA, the CDR3 is TGTGCCAGCAGCTTGGATGGCAGGGCCTCCTACGAGCAGTACTTC. Translating gives CASSLDGRASYEQYF.

The chain uses TRBV6-6 and TRBJ1-6; 7 nucleotides match TRBD1. There are 15 residues in the CDR3. The V gene end was trimmed by 5 bases and the J gene end by 9 bases; junction bases not matched to a gene: 10. Germline V gene lookup returns CDR1 MNHNY and CDR2 SVGAGI (reference sequence). The CDR3 DNA reads TGTGCCAGCAGTCAAGTGACAGGGTTTGGTTCACCCCTCCACTTT. It encodes CASSQVTGFGSPLHF.

This chain uses TRBV6-1 with TRBJ1-1; D remains unclear. V was cut by 6 bases and J by 5 bases, with 13 bases left in between. This CDR3 contains 13 residues. Germline V gives CDR1 MNHNS, CDR2 SASEGT. CDR3 sequence (DNA): TGTGCCAGCAGGCAGGAAGGTTGGACTGAAGCTTTCTTT. Translated, it gives CASRQEGWTEAFF.

This sequence joins TRBV9 and TRBJ1-3; 9 bases fit TRBD1. The CDR3 has 16 amino acids. Trimming at V came to 5 bases and at J to 2 bases, leaving 8 bases not matched to a gene. CDR1 and CDR2 (germline): SGDLS, YYNGEE. The CDR3 bases are TGTGCCAGCAGTAAGGAACAGGGGGCGCCTGGAAACACCATATATTTT. Translated, it gives CASSKEQGAPGNTIYF.

V and J are TRBV4-1 and TRBJ1-2; a weak D match, TRBD1 (6 bases). Trimming shortened V by 3 bases and J by 4 bases, and 15 bases separated the two germline ends. The CDR3 has 15 residues. Germline V gene data show CDR1 as MGHRA and CDR2 as YSYEKL. The CDR3 DNA reads TGCGCCAGCAGCCAGGGGCCAAGGACAGCCTATGGCTACACCTTC. Its translation: CASSQGPRTAYGYTF.

The chain carries TRBV9 and TRBJ2-1; a weak D match, TRBD1 (6 bases). V gave up 0 bases and J gave up 10 bases, with 11 bases separating them. CDR3 length equals 13 residues. The germline V gene has CDR1 SGDLS and CDR2 YYNGEE. CDR3 nucleotides: TGTGCCAGCAGCGTAGAGGTCAGGGGCGAGCAGTTCTTC. This translates into CASSVEVRGEQFF.

V and J are TRBV7-9 and TRBJ2-1, with 7 bases fitting TRBD1. Germline loops: CDR1 SEHNR, CDR2 FQNEAQ (reference sequence). The CDR3 runs to 15 residues. The junction had 11 bases not matched to a gene; V was cut back by 5 bases and J by 7 bases. CDR3 in amino acids: CASSKTGLRENEQFF. CDR3 coding DNA: TGTGCCAGCAGCAAGACAGGGCTCCGAGAGAATGAGCAGTTCTTC.

The CDR3 is CASSSPGQGLGIQYF. The CDR3, as DNA: TGTGCCAGCAGCTCCCCGGGACAGGGCCTGGGGATTCAGTACTTC. This chain joins TRBV7-2 and TRBJ2-4; 9 bases map to TRBD1. There are 15 residues in the CDR3. After removal of 4 bases from V and 10 bases from J, the junction contained 11 bases not matched to a gene. CDR1 is SGHTA, CDR2 FQGNSA, per germline. Full variable domain (outside the CDR3, taken from reference TRBV7-2 and TRBJ2-4): GAGVSQSPSNKVTEKGKDVELRCDPISGHTALYWYRQSLGQGLEFLIYFQGNSAPDKSGLPSDRFSAERTGGSVSTLTIQRTQQEDSAVYLCASSSPGQGLGIQYFGAGTRLSVL.

The rearrangement links TRBV27 to TRBJ1-1; D unresolved. Germline CDR1 reads MNHEY; CDR2 reads SMNVEV (reference sequence). Trimming took 6 bases from V and 1 from J, leaving 12 bases between them. CDR3 length equals 14 residues. The CDR3 protein is CASSYGSRNTEAFF. Written as DNA, the CDR3 is TGTGCCAGCAGCTACGGGAGCCGGAACACTGAAGCTTTCTTT.

V and J are TRBV10-3 and TRBJ1-1; 7 bases line up with TRBD1. This CDR3 comprises 13 residues. Trimming cost V 3 bases and J 6 bases; bases outside gene matches: 4. Germline V lookup: CDR1 ENHRY, CDR2 SYGVKD. Here the CDR3 DNA reads TGTGCCATCAGTGACGGAGGGACAGCTGAAGCTTTCTTT. This encodes CAISDGGTAEAFF.

This chain uses TRBV4-3 with TRBJ1-2; D possibly corresponds to TRBD1 (5 bases). V dropped 5 bases and J dropped 7 bases, with 17 bases sitting between them. Germline-derived CDR1 and CDR2 are LGHNA and YSLEER. The length of the CDR3 is 14 residues. Here the CDR3 reads CASSDARGAAGYTF. As DNA, the CDR3 is TGCGCCAGCAGCGACGCGCGTGGGGCAGCTGGCTACACCTTC.

The V and J genes are TRBV11-3 and TRBJ2-6; D is possibly TRBD1 (5 bases). The CDR3 sequence is 14 residues long. CDR1 SGHNT and CDR2 YENEEA come from the germline V gene. The V and J ends lost 6 bases and 1 base respectively, with 7 bases between them. The CDR3 protein is CASSKGSGANVLTF. In DNA form, the CDR3 reads TGTGCCAGCAGTAAGGGGTCTGGGGCCAACGTCCTGACTTTC.

This clone showed up just once. V gene TRBV5-8 combines with J gene TRBJ2-5; TRBD1 might be the D (6 bases). The CDR3 length is 14 residues. Trimming shortened V by 4 bases and J by 2 bases, and 12 bases separated the two germline ends. Germline values: CDR1 SGHTS, CDR2 YDEGEE. The CDR3 loop reads CASSVRTEQETQYF. CDR3 coding DNA: TGTGCCAGCAGCGTCCGGACAGAGCAAGAGACCCAGTACTTC.

V usage is TRBV19 and J usage is TRBJ2-4; 7 bases fit TRBD2. The junction had 7 bases not matched to a gene; V was cut back by 5 bases and J by 3 bases. The CDR3 totals 15 residues. CDR1 is LNHDA, CDR2 SQIVND, per germline (reference sequence). As DNA, the CDR3 is TGTGCCAGTAGTCCGGGAGGCCTAGGCAAAAACATTCAGTACTTC. Amino acids: CASSPGGLGKNIQYF. The full variable domain, with the rest looked up from reference TRBV19 and TRBJ2-4, is DGGITQSPKYLFRKEGQNVTLSCEQNLNHDAMYWYRQDPGQGLRLIYYSQIVNDFQKGDIAEGYSVSREKKESFPLTVTSAQKNPTAFYLCASSPGGLGKNIQYFGAGTRLSVL.

The table lists this clone with a few counts. V and J are TRBV6-1 and TRBJ2-7; no clear D. The V end lost 0 bases, the J end lost 2 bases, and 11 bases lay between the germline ends. Germline CDR1 and CDR2: MNHNS and SASEGT. The CDR3 covers 15 residues. CDR3 DNA: TGTGCCAGCAGTGAAGCTTTTGGCAGGCCCTACGAGCAGTACTTC. Translated: CASSEAFGRPYEQYF.

V and J are TRBV5-1 and TRBJ2-7; D unresolved. In germline, CDR1 is SGHRS, CDR2 YFSETQ. The CDR3 has 14 residues. V shed 0 bases and J shed 2 bases, with 9 bases lying between them. The CDR3 DNA sequence: TGCGCCAGCAGCTTGGAACACCTAGCCTACGAGCAGTACTTC. Translating gives CASSLEHLAYEQYF.

The rearrangement uses TRBV10-3 and TRBJ1-6, with D maybe TRBD1 (6 bases). V was trimmed by 10 bases and J by 4 bases, leaving 11 bases between them. The germline CDR1 and CDR2 sequences are ENHRY and SYGVKD. CDR3 size: 13 residues. The CDR3 nucleotides read TGTGCCAGCGCTGACAGGTATAATTCACCCCTCCACTTT. This codes for CASADRYNSPLHF.

The V and J genes are TRBV19 and TRBJ2-7, with 8 nucleotides matching TRBD1. Germline lookup yields CDR1 LNHDA and CDR2 SQIVND (reference sequence). CDR3 size: 14 residues. V lost 7 bases and J lost 1; bases outside the gene matches: 6. CDR3 sequence: CASNDRGGSYEQYF. CDR3 bases: TGTGCCAGTAATGACAGGGGTGGATCCTACGAGCAGTACTTC.

The chain is built from TRBV11-2 and TRBJ2-7; TRBD2 matches 11 bases. The germline V gene encodes CDR1 SGHAT and CDR2 FQNNGV. V dropped 5 bases and J dropped 3; count of bases not matched to a gene: 9. CDR3 length: 16 amino acids. This chain's CDR3 is CASSPLAGGPHYEQYF. DNA of the CDR3: TGTGCCAGCAGCCCGTTAGCGGGAGGGCCTCACTACGAGCAGTACTTC. Full variable domain (missing parts from reference TRBV11-2 and TRBJ2-7): EAGVAQSPRYKIIEKRQSVAFWCNPISGHATLYWYQQILGQGPKLLIQFQNNGVVDDSQLPKDRFSAERLKGVDSTLKIQPAKLEDSAVYLCASSPLAGGPHYEQYFGPGTRLTVT.

V usage is TRBV28 and J usage is TRBJ2-7; 10 bases line up with TRBD2. The germline V gene has CDR1 MDHEN and CDR2 SYDVKM. CDR3 length: 15 residues. V lost 5 bases and J lost 7; bases outside the gene matches: 11. The CDR3: CASSPGGAGGQEQYF. In nucleotides, the CDR3 is TGTGCCAGCAGTCCGGGGGGAGCGGGAGGGCAAGAGCAGTACTTC.

The gene calls are TRBV11-3 and TRBJ2-7; D might be TRBD2 (6 bases). The V and J ends lost 5 bases and 5 bases respectively, with 16 bases between them. This CDR3 has 14 amino acids. Germline V gene sequence: CDR1 SGHNT, CDR2 YENEEA. CDR3 DNA sequence: TGTGCCAGCAGCCCGGAGGGTGGAGTCGACGAGCAGTACTTC. Encoded protein: CASSPEGGVDEQYF.

This chain joins TRBV6-1 and TRBJ2-1; 12 bases map to TRBD2. Germline lookup yields CDR1 MNHNS and CDR2 SASEGT. The CDR3 contains 14 residues. V lost 6 bases, J lost 4 bases, and 1 base stayed unmatched. CDR3 nucleotide sequence: TGTGCCAGCAGAACTAGCGGGGGGTACAATGAGCAGTTCTTC. Protein sequence: CASRTSGGYNEQFF.

The chain recombines TRBV29-1 with TRBJ2-1; TRBD1 aligns across 7 bases. The V gene end was trimmed by 5 bases and the J gene end by 8 bases; junction bases not matched to a gene: 12. The CDR3 spans 14 residues. Germline assignment: CDR1 SQVTM and CDR2 ANQGSEA. The CDR3 spells CSVTGTAFYYEQFF. The CDR3, as DNA: TGCAGCGTTACCGGGACAGCTTTTTATTATGAGCAGTTCTTC.

The V call is TRBV13, the J call TRBJ1-1; tentative D call: TRBD1 (6 bases). The CDR3 extends over 13 amino acids. The germline V and J ends were trimmed by 3 bases and 4 bases, with 9 bases remaining between them. CDR1 and CDR2 (germline): PRHDT, FYEKMQ (reference sequence). The CDR3 protein is CASSFGGPTEAFF. The CDR3 DNA reads TGTGCCAGCAGCTTCGGGGGGCCCACTGAAGCTTTCTTT.

This CDR3 reads CASSYPGEFGTDTQYF. The CDR3 nucleotides read TGTGCCAGCAGTTACCCAGGGGAGTTTGGCACAGATACGCAGTATTTT. The chain joins TRBV6-5 to TRBJ2-3; D is perhaps TRBD1 (6 bases). The CDR3 is 16 residues long. Trimming pared 2 bases from V and 1 base from J, leaving 13 bases between. The germline CDR1 and CDR2 sequences are MNHEY and SVGAGI.

The chain joins TRBV5-4 to TRBJ1-3; 10 nucleotides match TRBD1. Germline CDR1 reads SGHNT; CDR2 reads YYREEE (reference sequence). Germline trimming cut 4 bases from V and 1 base from J; bases unmatched to any gene: 5. This CDR3 has 16 residues. Written as DNA, the CDR3 is TGTGCCAGCAGCATTGACAGGGGGCCTTCTGGAAACACCATATATTTT. Amino acids: CASSIDRGPSGNTIYF.

The chain uses TRBV5-8 and TRBJ2-1, with TRBD2 as a possible D gene (6 bases). This CDR3 is built from 15 residues. Germline V CDR1 and CDR2: SGHTS, YDEGEE. Trimming took off 3 bases at V and 3 bases at J, with 13 bases between the two ends. Here the CDR3 DNA reads TGTGCCAGCAGCTCAATAGCGGCCAGCTACAATGAGCAGTTCTTC. Protein product: CASSSIAASYNEQFF.

This clone was found once. This chain joins TRBV7-9 and TRBJ2-1; D is possibly TRBD1 (6 bases). The germline V and J ends were trimmed by 5 bases and 7 bases, with 12 bases remaining between them. Per germline, CDR1 SEHNR and CDR2 FQNEAQ (reference sequence). The CDR3 consists of 13 residues. In nucleotides, the CDR3 is TGTGCCAGCAGCGTGCTAGGGGGAAATGAGCAGTTCTTC. Translation gives CASSVLGGNEQFF. The full variable domain, rest sourced from reference TRBV7-9 and TRBJ2-1, is DTGVSQNPRHKITKRGQNVTFRCDPISEHNRLYWYRQTLGQGPEFLTYFQNEAQLEKSRLLSDRFSAERPKGSFSTLEIQRTEQGDSAMYLCASSVLGGNEQFFGPGTRLTVL.